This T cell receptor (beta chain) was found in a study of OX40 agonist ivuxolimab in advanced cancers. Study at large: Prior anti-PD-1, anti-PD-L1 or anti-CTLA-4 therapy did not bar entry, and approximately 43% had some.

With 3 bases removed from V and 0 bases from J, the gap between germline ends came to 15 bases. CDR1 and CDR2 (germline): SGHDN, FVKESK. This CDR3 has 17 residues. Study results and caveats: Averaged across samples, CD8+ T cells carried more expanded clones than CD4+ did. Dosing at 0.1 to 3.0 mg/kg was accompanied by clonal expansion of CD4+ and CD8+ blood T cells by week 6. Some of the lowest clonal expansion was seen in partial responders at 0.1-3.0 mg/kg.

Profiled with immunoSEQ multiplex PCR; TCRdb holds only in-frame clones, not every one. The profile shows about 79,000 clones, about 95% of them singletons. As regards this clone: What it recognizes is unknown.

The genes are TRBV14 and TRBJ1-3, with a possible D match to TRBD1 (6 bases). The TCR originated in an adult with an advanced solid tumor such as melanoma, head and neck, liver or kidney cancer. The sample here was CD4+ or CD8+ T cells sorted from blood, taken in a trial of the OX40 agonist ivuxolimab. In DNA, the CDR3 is TGTGCCAGCAGCCACGGGGGCAGTCGATTCTCTGGAAACACCATATATTTT. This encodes CASSHGGSRFSGNTIYF. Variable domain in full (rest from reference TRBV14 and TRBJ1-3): EAGVTQFPSHSVIEKGQTVTLRCDPISGHDNLYWYRRVMGKEIKFLLHFVKESKQDESGMPNNRFLAERTGGTYSTLKVQPAELEDSGVYFCASSHGGSRFSGNTIYFGEGSWLTVV.